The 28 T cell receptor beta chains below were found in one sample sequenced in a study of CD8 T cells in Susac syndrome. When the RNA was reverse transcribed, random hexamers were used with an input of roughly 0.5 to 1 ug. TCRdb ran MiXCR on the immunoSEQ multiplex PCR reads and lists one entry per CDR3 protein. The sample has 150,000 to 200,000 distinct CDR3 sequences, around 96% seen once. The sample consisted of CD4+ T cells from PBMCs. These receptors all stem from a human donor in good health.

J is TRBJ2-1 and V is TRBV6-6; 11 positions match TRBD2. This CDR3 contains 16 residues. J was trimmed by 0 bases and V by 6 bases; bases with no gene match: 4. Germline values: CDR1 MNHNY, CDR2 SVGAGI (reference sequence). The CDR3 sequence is CASRLTSGISYNEQFF. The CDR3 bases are TGTGCCAGCAGGCTGACTAGCGGGATCTCCTACAATGAGCAGTTCTTC.

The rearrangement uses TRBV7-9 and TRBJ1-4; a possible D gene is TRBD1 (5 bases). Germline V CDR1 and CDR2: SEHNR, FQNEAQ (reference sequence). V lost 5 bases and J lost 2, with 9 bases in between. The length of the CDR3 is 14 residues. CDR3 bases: TGTGCCAGCAGCCAACAGGTTACTAATGAAAAACTGTTTTTT. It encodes CASSQQVTNEKLFF. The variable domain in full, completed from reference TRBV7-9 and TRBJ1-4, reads DTGVSQNPRHKITKRGQNVTFRCDPISEHNRLYWYRQTLGQGPEFLTYFQNEAQLEKSRLLSDRFSAERPKGSFSTLEIQRTEQGDSAMYLCASSQQVTNEKLFFGSGTQLSVL.

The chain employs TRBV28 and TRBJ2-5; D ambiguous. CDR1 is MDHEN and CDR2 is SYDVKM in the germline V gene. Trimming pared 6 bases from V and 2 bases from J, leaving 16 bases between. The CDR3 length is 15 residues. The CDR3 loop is CASSALGSKQETQYF. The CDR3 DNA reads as TGTGCCAGCAGCGCGTTGGGCAGCAAACAAGAGACCCAGTACTTC.

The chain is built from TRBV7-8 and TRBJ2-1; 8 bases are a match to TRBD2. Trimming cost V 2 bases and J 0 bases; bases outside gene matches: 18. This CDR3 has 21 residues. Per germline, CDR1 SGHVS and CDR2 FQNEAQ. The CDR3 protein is CASSLKGGLALSPSSYNEQFF. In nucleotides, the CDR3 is TGTGCCAGCAGCTTAAAGGGTGGACTAGCCCTTAGCCCTAGCTCCTACAATGAGCAGTTCTTC.

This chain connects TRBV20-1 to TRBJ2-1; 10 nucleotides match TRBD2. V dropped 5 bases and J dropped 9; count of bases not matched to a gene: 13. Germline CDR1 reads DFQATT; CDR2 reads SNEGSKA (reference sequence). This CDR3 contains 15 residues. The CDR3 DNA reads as TGCAGTGCTCCGGGACTAGCGCTAGGAGGGGGTGAGCAGTTCTTC. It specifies CSAPGLALGGGEQFF.

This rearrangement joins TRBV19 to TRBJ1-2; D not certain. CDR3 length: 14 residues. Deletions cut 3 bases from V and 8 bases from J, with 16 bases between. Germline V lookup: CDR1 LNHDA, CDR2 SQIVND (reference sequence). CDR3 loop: CASSIRQASLGYTF. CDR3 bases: TGTGCCAGTAGTATTCGCCAGGCCTCGCTCGGCTACACCTTC.

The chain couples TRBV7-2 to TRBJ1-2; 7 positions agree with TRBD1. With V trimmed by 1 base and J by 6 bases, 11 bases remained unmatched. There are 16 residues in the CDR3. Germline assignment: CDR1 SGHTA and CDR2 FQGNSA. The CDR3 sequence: CASSLDRVRGGHGYTF. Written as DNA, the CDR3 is TGTGCCAGCAGCTTAGATCGGGTCAGGGGGGGCCATGGCTACACCTTC.

The CDR3 DNA reads TGTGCCAGTAGTACGGAGGATGGGGTGGACGAGCAGTACTTC. Translating it yields CASSTEDGVDEQYF. J is TRBJ2-7 and V is TRBV19, with a tentative D call TRBD2 (5 bases). The germline V and J ends were trimmed by 4 bases and 5 bases, with 15 bases remaining between them. CDR3 length: 14 amino acids. Germline V gives CDR1 LNHDA, CDR2 SQIVND (reference sequence).

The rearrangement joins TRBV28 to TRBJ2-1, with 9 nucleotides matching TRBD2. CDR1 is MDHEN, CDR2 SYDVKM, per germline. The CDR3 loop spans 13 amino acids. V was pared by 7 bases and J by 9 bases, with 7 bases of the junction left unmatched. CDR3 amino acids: CASTPRAGGEQFF. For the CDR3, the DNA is TGTGCCAGCACCCCCCGAGCGGGAGGTGAGCAGTTCTTC.

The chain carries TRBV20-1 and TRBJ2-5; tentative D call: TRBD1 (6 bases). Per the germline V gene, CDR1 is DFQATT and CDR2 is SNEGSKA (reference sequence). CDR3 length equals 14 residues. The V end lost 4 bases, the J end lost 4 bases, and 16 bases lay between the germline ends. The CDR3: CSAKPGHSRETQYF. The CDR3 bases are TGCAGTGCTAAACCGGGACACTCCAGAGAGACCCAGTACTTC.

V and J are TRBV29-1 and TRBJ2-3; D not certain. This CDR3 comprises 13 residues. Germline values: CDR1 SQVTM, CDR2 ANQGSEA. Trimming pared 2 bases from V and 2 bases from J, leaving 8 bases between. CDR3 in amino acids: CSVERQLTDTQYF. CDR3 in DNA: TGCAGCGTTGAACGGCAGCTCACAGATACGCAGTATTTT.

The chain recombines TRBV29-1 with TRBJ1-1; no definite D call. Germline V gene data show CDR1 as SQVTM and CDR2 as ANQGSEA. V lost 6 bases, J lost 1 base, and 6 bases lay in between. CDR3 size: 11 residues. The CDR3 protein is CSVRSNTEAFF. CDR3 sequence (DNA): TGCAGCGTCAGGTCGAACACTGAAGCTTTCTTT.

The CDR3 bases are TGTGCCAGCAGTAGACAGGACTATCAGCCCCAGCATTTT. This gives the protein CASSRQDYQPQHF. V usage is TRBV28 and J usage is TRBJ1-5, with D possibly being TRBD1 (6 bases). The V and J ends lost 5 bases and 5 bases respectively, with 10 bases between them. Germline lookup yields CDR1 MDHEN and CDR2 SYDVKM. This CDR3 contains 13 residues.

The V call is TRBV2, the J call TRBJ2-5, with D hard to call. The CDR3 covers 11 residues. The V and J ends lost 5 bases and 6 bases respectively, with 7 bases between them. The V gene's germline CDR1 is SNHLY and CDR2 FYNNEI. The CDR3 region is CASSFQQTQYF. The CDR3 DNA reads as TGTGCCAGCAGTTTTCAGCAGACCCAGTACTTC.

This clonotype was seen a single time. The DNA of the CDR3 is TGTGCCAGCAGCCCCTCCGCCACAGATACGCAGTATTTT. Protein product: CASSPSATDTQYF. This chain uses TRBV7-9 with TRBJ2-3; D remains ambiguous. The CDR3 has 13 residues. The V end was cut by 5 bases, the J end by 2 bases, with 8 bases between. The germline gives CDR1 SEHNR, CDR2 FQNEAQ (reference sequence).

The CDR3 region has the DNA TGTGCCAGCAGCCAAGATCTAGCGGAGCCCTACGAGCAGTACTTC. Translated, it gives CASSQDLAEPYEQYF. The chain recombines TRBV3-1 with TRBJ2-7; 7 bases are shared with TRBD2. The J segment lost 2 bases and the V segment lost 0 bases, leaving 4 bases of the junction unmatched. Germline CDR1 is LGHDT and CDR2 is YNNKEL (reference sequence). The CDR3 runs to 15 residues.

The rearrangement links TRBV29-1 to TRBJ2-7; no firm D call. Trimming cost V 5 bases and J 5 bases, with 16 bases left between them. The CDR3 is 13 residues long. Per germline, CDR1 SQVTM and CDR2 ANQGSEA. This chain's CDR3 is CSVSTVRQNEQYF. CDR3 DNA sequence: TGCAGCGTTTCCACAGTTCGGCAAAACGAGCAGTACTTC.

The CDR3 nucleotides are TGCAGCGGCCGGGACTCGTGGGGTACGCAGTATTTT. This encodes CSGRDSWGTQYF. V and J are TRBV29-1 and TRBJ2-3; possibly TRBD2 for D (6 bases). Per the germline V gene, CDR1 is SQVTM and CDR2 is ANQGSEA. V lost 7 bases, J lost 8 bases, and 16 bases lay in between. The CDR3 extends over 12 amino acids.

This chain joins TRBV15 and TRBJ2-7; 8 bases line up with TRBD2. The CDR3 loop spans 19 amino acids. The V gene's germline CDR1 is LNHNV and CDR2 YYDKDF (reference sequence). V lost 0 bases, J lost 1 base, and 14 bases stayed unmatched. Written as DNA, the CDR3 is TGTGCCACCAGCAGAGATCGAGCGGGAGTCTCGGTTTGGTCCTACGAGCAGTACTTC. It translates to CATSRDRAGVSVWSYEQYF.

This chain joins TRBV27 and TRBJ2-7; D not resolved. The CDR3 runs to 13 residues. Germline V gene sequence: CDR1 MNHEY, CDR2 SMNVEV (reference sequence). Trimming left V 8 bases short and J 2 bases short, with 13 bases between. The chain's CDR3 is CASPFPLPYEQYF. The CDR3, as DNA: TGTGCCAGCCCTTTCCCCCTACCCTACGAGCAGTACTTC.

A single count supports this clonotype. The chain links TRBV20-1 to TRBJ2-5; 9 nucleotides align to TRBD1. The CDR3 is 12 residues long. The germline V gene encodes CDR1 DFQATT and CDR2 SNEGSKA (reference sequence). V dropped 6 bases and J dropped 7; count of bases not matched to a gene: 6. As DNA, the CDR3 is TGCAGTGCAAGGGACAGGGTTGGGACCCAGTACTTC. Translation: CSARDRVGTQYF.

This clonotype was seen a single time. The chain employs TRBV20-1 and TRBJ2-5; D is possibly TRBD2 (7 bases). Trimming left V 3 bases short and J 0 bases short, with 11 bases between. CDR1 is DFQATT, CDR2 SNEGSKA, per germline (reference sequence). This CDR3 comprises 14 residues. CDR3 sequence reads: CSASGGANQETQYF. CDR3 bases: TGCAGTGCTAGTGGGGGGGCTAACCAAGAGACCCAGTACTTC.

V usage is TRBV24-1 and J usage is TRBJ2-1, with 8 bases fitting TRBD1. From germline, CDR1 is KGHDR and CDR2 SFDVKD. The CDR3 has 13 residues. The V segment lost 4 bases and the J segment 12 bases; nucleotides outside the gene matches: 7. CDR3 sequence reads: CATSDPTGTGQFF. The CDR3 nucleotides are TGTGCCACCAGTGACCCCACCGGGACAGGGCAGTTCTTC.

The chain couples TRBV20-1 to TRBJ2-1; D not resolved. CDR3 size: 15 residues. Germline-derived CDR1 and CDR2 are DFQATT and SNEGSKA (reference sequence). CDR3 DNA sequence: TGCAGCATGCATCGAGCAGAGATCAACTACAATGAGCAGTTCTTC. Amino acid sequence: CSMHRAEINYNEQFF.

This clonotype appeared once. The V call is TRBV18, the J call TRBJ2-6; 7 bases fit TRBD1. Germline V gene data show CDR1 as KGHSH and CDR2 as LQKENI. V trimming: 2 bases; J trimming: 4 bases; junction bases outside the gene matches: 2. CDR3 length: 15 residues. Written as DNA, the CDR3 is TGTGCCAGCTCACCAGAGACAGGGGGGGCCAACGTCCTGACTTTC. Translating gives CASSPETGGANVLTF.

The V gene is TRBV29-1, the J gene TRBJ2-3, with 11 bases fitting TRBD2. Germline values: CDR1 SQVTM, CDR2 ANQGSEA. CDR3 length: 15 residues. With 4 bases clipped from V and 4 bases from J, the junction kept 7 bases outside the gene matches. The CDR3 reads CSVATSGSGADTQYF. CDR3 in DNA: TGCAGCGTTGCCACTAGCGGGAGTGGGGCAGATACGCAGTATTTT.

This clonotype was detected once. The CDR3 coding sequence is TGTGCCAGCATCAGCTCCCGAACACCAAGGCAGTTCTTC. This translates into CASISSRTPRQFF. V gene TRBV7-2 combines with J gene TRBJ2-1; D unclear. The V and J ends lost 7 bases and 12 bases respectively, with 19 bases between them. The CDR3 extends over 13 amino acids. The germline gives CDR1 SGHTA, CDR2 FQGNSA.

CDR3 loop: CASKAFPSGANVLTF. The CDR3 DNA follows: TGTGCCAGCAAGGCGTTCCCCTCTGGGGCCAACGTCCTGACTTTC. This chain uses TRBV9 with TRBJ2-6, with D unclear. Germline assignment: CDR1 SGDLS and CDR2 YYNGEE. Between the trimmed V and J ends, which lost 6 bases and 0 bases, there was a span of 10 bases. The CDR3 length is 15 residues.